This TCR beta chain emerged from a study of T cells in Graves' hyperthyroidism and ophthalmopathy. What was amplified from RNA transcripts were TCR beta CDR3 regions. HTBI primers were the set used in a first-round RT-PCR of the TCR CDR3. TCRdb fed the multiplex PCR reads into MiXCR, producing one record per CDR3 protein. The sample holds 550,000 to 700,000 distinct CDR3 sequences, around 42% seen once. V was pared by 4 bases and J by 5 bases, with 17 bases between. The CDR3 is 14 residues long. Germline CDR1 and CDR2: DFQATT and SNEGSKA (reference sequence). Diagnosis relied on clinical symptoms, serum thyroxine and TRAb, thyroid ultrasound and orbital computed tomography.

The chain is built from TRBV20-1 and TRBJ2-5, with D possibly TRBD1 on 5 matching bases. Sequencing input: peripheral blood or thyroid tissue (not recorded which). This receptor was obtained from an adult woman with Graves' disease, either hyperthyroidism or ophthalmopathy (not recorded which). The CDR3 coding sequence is TGCAGTGCTACGAACCTCCAGGGTGAGGAGACCCAGTACTTC. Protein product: CSATNLQGEETQYF.